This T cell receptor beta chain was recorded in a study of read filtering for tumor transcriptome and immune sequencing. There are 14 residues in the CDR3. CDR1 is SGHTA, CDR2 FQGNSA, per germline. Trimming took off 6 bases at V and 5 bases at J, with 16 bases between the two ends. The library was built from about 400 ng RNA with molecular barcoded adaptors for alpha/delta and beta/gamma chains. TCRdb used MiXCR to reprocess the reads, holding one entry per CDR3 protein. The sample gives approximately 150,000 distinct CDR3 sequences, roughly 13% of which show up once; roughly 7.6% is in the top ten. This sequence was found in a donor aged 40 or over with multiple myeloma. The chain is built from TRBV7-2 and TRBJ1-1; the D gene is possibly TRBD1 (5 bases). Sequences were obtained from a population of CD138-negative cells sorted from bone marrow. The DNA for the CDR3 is TGTGCCAGCAGTCCGGTGGGGGGGAGGACTGAAGCTTTCTTT. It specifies CASSPVGGRTEAFF.